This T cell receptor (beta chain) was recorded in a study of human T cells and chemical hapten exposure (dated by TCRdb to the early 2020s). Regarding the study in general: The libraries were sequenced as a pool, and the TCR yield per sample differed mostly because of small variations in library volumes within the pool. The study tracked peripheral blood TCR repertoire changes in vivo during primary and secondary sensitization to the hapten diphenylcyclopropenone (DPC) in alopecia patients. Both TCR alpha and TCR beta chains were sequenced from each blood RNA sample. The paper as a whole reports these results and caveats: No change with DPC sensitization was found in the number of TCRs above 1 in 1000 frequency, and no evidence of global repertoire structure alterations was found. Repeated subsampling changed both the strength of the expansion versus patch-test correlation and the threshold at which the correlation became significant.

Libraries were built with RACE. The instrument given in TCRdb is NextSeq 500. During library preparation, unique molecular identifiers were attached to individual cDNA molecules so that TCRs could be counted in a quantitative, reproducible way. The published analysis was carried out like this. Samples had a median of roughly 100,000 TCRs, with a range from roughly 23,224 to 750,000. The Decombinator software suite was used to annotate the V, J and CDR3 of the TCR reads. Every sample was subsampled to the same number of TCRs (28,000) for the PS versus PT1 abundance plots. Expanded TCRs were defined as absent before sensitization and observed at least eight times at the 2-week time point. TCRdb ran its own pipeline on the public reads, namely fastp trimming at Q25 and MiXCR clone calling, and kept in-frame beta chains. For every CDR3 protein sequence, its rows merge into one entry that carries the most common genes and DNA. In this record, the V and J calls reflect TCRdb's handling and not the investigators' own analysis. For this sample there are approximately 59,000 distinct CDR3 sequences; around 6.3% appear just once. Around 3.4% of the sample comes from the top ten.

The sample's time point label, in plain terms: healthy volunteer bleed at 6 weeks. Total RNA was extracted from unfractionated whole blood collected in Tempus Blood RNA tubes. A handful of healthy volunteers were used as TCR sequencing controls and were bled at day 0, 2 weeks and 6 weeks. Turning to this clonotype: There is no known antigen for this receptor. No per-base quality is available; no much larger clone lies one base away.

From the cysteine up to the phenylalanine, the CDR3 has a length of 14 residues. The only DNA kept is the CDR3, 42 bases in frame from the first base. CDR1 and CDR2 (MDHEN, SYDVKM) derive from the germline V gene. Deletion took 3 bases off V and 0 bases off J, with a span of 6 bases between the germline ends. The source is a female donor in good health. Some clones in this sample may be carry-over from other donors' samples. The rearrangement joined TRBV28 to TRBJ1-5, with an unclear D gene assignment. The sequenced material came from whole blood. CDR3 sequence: CASSFLPSNQPQHF. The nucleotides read TGTGCCAGCAGTTTCCTGCCTAGCAATCAGCCCCAGCATTTT.